This note documents a single TCR beta chain sequence. CDR3 length: 15 residues. In germline, CDR1 is MNHEY, CDR2 SMNVEV (reference sequence). V lost 5 bases to trimming and J lost 5 bases, with 18 bases between them. Authors' methods: Amplification of reference gene primers provided the estimated nucleated cell counts. The repertoire was sequenced with immunoSEQ multiplex PCR; TCRdb's copy has only in-frame clones and lacks some. That table supplies the V and J calls and clone size; D and trimming were determined from the DNA. The sample includes 250,000 to 300,000 clones, around 88% of them seen just once. The sample belongs to a study of blood T cell repertoires in COVID-19. Researchers sorted participants into cohorts using their self-reported clinical history. All recovered Cohort 3 donors got two negative PCRs, got clearance, or saw symptom resolution.

The rearrangement joins TRBV27 to TRBJ2-5; possible D gene TRBD1, 6 bases. Material: PBMCs or T cells enriched from blood (not recorded which). The receptor comes from a middle-aged man who had recovered from COVID-19. The CDR3 loop reads CASSDRWGSTETQYF. The CDR3 DNA reads TGTGCCAGCAGTGACAGGTGGGGGTCGACGGAGACCCAGTACTTC.